This section outlines one T cell receptor beta chain sequence together with its context. The record originates from a study of neoadjuvant anti-PD-1 for oral cavity cancer. V was clipped by 2 bases and J by 3 bases; unmatched bases: 4. Germline V gives CDR1 SGHRS, CDR2 YFSETQ. This CDR3 is 15 amino acids long. The assay was immunoSEQ multiplex PCR, and TCRdb's table has in-frame clones only and misses some. Of approximately 32,000 clones in the sample, more than 75% were seen once. This receptor was obtained from a person aged 40 to 85 with oral cavity squamous cell carcinoma. The sequences come from PBMCs, collected before nivolumab (anti-PD-1) treatment. The chain links TRBV5-1 to TRBJ2-1; TRBD1 matches 8 bases. CDR3 amino acids: CASSLAGGIYNEQFF. CDR3 sequence (DNA): TGCGCCAGCAGCTTAGCAGGGGGCATCTACAATGAGCAGTTCTTC.